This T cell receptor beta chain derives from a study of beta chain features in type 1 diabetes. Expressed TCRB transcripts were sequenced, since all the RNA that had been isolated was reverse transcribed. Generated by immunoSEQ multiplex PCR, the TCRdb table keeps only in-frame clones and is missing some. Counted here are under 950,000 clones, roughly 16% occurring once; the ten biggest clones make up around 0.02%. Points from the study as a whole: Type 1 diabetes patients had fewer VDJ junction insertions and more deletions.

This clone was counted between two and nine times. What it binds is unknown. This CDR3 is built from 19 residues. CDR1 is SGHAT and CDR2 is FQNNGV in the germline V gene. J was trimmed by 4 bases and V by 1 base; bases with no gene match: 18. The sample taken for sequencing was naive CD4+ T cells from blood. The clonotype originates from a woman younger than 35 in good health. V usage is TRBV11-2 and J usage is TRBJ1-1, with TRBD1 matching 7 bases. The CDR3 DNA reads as TGTGCCAGCAGCTTAGCGGTCGGGTTGACAGGGTGGTCCCTCACTGAAGCTTTCTTT. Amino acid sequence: CASSLAVGLTGWSLTEAFF. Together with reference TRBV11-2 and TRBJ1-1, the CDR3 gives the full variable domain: EAGVAQSPRYKIIEKRQSVAFWCNPISGHATLYWYQQILGQGPKLLIQFQNNGVVDDSQLPKDRFSAERLKGVDSTLKIQPAKLEDSAVYLCASSLAVGLTGWSLTEAFFGQGTRLTVV.